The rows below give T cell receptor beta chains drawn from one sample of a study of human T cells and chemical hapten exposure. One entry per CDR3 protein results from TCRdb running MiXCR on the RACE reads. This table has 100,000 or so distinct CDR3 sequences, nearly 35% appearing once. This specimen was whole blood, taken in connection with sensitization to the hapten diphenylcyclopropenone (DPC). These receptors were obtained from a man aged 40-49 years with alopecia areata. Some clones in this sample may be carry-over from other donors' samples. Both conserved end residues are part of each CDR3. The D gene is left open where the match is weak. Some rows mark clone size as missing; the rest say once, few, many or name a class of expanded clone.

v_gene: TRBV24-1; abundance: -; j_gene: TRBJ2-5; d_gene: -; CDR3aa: CATSESDGPQETQYF; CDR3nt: TGTGCCACCAGTGAAAGCGACGGCCCCCAAGAGACCCAGTACTTC
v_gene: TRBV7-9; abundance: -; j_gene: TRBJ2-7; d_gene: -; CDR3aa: CASSPPGTSAYEQYF; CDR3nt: TGTGCCAGCAGCCCTCCCGGGACGTCTGCCTACGAGCAGTACTTC
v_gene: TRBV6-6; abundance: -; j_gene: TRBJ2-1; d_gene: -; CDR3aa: CASSYSTPEQFF; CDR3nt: TGTGCCAGCAGTTACTCGACACCAGAGCAGTTCTTC
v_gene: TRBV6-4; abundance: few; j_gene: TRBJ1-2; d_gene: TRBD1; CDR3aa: CASSDTGGSYGYTF; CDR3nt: TGTGCCAGCAGTGACACAGGGGGCAGCTATGGCTACACCTTC
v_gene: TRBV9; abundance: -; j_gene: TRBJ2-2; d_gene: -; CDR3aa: CASSVGDRDTGELFF; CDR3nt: TGTGCCAGCAGCGTAGGTGACAGAGACACCGGGGAGCTGTTTTTT
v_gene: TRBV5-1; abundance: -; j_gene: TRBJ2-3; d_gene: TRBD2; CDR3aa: CASSTGLAGAWTDTQYF; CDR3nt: TGCGCCAGCAGCACTGGACTAGCGGGAGCGTGGACAGATACGCAGTATTTT
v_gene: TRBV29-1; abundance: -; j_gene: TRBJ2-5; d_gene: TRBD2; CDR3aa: CSSGASGRDQYF; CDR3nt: TGCAGCTCTGGGGCTAGCGGGAGGGACCAGTACTTC
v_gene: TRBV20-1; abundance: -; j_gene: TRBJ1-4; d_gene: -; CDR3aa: CSARAWPATNEKLFF; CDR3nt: TGCAGTGCTAGGGCTTGGCCTGCAACTAATGAAAAACTGTTTTTT
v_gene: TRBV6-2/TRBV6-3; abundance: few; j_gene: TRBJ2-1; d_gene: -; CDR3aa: CASRGTAYNEQFF; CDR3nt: TGTGCCAGCAGAGGGACTGCCTACAATGAGCAGTTCTTC
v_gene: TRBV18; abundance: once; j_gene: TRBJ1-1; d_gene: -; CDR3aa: CASSRGERREMNTEAFF; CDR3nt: TGTGCCAGCTCCCGAGGGGAAAGGAGGGAAATGAACACTGAAGCTTTCTTT
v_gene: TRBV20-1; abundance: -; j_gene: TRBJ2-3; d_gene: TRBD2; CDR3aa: CSARPPASGLHTDTQYF; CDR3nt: TGCAGTGCTAGACCCCCGGCTAGCGGTCTTCACACAGATACGCAGTATTTT
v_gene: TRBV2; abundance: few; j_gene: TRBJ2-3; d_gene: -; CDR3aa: CASSMGISTDTQYF; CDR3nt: TGTGCCAGCAGTATGGGGATTAGCACAGATACGCAGTATTTT
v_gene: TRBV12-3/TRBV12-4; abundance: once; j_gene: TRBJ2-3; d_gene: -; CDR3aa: CASSQPALATDTQYF; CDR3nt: TGTGCCAGCAGTCAACCGGCCTTAGCTACAGATACGCAGTATTTT
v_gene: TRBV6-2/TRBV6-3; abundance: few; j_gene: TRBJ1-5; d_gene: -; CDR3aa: CASNRPFNQPQHF; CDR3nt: TGTGCCAGCAATAGACCGTTTAATCAGCCCCAGCATTTT
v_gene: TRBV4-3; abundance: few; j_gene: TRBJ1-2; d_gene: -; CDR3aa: CASSQDWAPEAAYYGYTF; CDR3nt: TGCGCCAGCAGCCAAGATTGGGCCCCAGAGGCAGCCTACTATGGCTACACCTTC
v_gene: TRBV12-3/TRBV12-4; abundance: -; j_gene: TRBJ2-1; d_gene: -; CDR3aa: CASSFGVWEQFF; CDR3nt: TGTGCCAGCAGCTTCGGGGTATGGGAGCAGTTCTTC
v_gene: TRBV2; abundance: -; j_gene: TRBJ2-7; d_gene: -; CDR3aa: CASRKDPESYEQYF; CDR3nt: TGTGCCAGCAGGAAGGACCCAGAGTCCTACGAGCAGTACTTC